This T cell receptor (beta chain) was sequenced during a study of a mutant IDH1 vaccine in newly diagnosed glioma. The wider study: The earlier regimen, radiotherapy, temozolomide, or both, was most often both. Study results and caveats: In about 93% of patients, immune responses induced by the vaccine occurred. Seemingly, pseudoprogression had no relation to changes in the top peripheral T cell clonotypes.

Sample time point: baseline, week 1 (first vaccination visit). Noted treatment: pre-vaccination baseline after standard-of-care therapy. Patients carried new grade 3 or 4 IDH1-mutant astrocytomas lacking nuclear ATRX. Clones were sequenced by immunoSEQ multiplex PCR, and TCRdb holds only the in-frame ones, with some missing. The sample holds 15,000 or so clones, just under 97% seen once. This CDR3 contains 12 residues. Trimming cost V 4 bases and J 6 bases, with 12 bases left between them. Germline V CDR1 and CDR2: SQVTM, ANQGSEA. Notes on this clone: The antigen is undetermined.

Specimen: peripheral blood mononuclear cells (PBMCs), collected from a glioma patient treated with radiotherapy, temozolomide or both. The chain links TRBV29-1 to TRBJ1-2, with D possibly TRBD1 on 5 matching bases. The sequence came from a woman younger than 30 with glioma. Some clones in this sample may be carry-over from other donors' samples. CDR3 sequence reads: CSVGGGADGYTF. In DNA, the CDR3 is TGCAGCGTTGGGGGCGGCGCGGATGGCTACACCTTC. The full variable domain, its missing parts supplied by reference TRBV29-1 and TRBJ1-2, is SAVISQKPSRDICQRGTSLTIQCQVDSQVTMMFWYRQQPGQSLTLIATANQGSEATYESGFVIDKFPISRPNLTFSTLTVSNMSPEDSSIYLCSVGGGADGYTFGSGTRLTVV.